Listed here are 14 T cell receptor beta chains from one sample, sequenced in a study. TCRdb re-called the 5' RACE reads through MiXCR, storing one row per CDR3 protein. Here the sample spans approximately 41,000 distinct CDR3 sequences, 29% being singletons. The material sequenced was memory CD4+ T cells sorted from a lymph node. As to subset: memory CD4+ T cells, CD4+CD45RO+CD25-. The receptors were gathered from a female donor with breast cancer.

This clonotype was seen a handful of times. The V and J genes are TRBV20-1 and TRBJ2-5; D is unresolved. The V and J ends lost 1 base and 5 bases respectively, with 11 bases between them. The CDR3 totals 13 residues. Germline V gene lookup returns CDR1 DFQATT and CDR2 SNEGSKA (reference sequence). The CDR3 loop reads CSARGEGSETQYF. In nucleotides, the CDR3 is TGCAGTGCTAGAGGGGAAGGTTCGGAGACCCAGTACTTC.

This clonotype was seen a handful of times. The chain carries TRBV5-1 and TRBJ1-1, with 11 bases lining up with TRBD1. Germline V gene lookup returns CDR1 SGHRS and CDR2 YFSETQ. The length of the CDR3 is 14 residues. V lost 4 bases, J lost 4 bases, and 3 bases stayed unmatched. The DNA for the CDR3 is TGCGCCAGCAGCCCCGGGACAGGGGGCACTGAAGCTTTCTTT. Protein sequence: CASSPGTGGTEAFF.

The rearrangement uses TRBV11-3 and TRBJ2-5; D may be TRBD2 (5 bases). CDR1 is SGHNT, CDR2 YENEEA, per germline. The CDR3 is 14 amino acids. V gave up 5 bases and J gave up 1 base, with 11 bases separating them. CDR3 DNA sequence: TGTGCCAGCAGCCAGGACTCGTTCCAAGAGACCCAGTACTTC. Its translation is CASSQDSFQETQYF.

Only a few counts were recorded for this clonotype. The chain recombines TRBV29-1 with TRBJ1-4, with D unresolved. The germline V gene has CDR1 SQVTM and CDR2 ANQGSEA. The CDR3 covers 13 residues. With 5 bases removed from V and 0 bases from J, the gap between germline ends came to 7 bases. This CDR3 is CSVFLPTNEKLFF. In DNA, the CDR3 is TGCAGCGTTTTCCTCCCAACTAATGAAAAACTGTTTTTT. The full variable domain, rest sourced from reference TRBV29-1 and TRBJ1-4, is SAVISQKPSRDICQRGTSLTIQCQVDSQVTMMFWYRQQPGQSLTLIATANQGSEATYESGFVIDKFPISRPNLTFSTLTVSNMSPEDSSIYLCSVFLPTNEKLFFGSGTQLSVL.

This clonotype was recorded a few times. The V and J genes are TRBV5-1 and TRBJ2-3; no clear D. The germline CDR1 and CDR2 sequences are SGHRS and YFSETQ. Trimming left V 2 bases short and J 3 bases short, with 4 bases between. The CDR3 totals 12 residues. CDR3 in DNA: TGCGCCAGCAGCTTTGCGACAGATACGCAGTATTTT. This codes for CASSFATDTQYF.

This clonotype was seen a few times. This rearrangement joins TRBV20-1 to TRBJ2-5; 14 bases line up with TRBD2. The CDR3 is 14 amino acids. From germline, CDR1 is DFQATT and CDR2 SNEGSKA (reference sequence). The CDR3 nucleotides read TGCAGCACAAAGGGACTAGCGGGAGTCGAGACCCAGTACTTC. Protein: CSTKGLAGVETQYF.

CDR3 coding DNA: TGTGCCAGCAGCCCGAGGGGCACAGATACGCAGTATTTT. Its protein product is CASSPRGTDTQYF. This chain links TRBV9 with TRBJ2-3; D is perhaps TRBD2 (5 bases). CDR3 length: 13 residues. The germline V gene has CDR1 SGDLS and CDR2 YYNGEE. The V and J ends lost 4 bases and 1 base respectively, with 7 bases between them. Together with reference TRBV9 and TRBJ2-3, the CDR3 gives the full variable domain: DSGVTQTPKHLITATGQRVTLRCSPRSGDLSVYWYQQSLDQGLQFLIQYYNGEERAKGNILERFSAQQFPDLHSELNLSSLELGDSALYFCASSPRGTDTQYFGPGTRLTVL.

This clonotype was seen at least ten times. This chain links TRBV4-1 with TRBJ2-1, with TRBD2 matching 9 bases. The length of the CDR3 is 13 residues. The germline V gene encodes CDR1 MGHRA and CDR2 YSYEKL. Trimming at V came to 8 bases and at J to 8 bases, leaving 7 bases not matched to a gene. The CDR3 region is CASSRGGADEQFF. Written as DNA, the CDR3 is TGCGCCAGCTCGCGCGGGGGGGCGGATGAGCAGTTCTTC.

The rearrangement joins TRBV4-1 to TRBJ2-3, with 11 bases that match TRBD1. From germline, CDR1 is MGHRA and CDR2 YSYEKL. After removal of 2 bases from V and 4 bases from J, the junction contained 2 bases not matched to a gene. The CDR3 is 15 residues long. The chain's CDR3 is CASSQPGQGADTQYF. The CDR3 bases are TGCGCCAGCAGCCAACCGGGACAGGGGGCAGATACGCAGTATTTT.

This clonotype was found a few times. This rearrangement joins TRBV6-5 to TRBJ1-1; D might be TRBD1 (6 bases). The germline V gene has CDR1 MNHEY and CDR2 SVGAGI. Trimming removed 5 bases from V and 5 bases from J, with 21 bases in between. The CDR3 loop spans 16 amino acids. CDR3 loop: CASSRTTGASPTEAFF. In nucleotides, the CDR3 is TGTGCCAGCAGTAGAACCACGGGGGCCTCGCCGACTGAAGCTTTCTTT.

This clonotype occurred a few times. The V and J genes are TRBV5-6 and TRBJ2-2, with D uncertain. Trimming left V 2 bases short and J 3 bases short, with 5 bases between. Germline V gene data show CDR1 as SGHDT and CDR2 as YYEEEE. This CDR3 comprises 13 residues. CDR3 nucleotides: TGTGCCAGCAGCTTTGGGTACACCGGGGAGCTGTTTTTT. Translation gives CASSFGYTGELFF.

As DNA, the CDR3 is TGCGCCAGCAGCACCAGACAGGGAGGGCTCTCGAAGACCCAGTACTTC. Translation gives CASSTRQGGLSKTQYF. This chain joins TRBV5-1 and TRBJ2-5, with D perhaps matching TRBD1 or TRBD2 (7 bases each). This CDR3 is built from 16 residues. V lost 4 bases and J lost 6, with 22 bases in between. CDR1 and CDR2 (germline): SGHRS, YFSETQ.

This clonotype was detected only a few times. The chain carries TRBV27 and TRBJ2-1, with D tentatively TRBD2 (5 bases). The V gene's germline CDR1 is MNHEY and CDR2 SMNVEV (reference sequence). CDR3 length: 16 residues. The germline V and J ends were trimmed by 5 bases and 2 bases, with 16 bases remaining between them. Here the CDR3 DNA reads TGTGCCAGCAGTCTACTAGGGAAGAGGGCCTACAATGAGCAGTTCTTC. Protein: CASSLLGKRAYNEQFF.

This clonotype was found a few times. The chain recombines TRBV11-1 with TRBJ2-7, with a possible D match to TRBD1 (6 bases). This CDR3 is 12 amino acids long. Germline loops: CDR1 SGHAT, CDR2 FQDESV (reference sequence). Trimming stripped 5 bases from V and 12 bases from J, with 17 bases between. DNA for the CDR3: TGTGCCAGCAGCCTCGACAGGTCCCAGGTGTACTTC. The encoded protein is CASSLDRSQVYF.